Detailed here is one T cell receptor beta chain. The data belong to a study of PD-L1 blockade in urothelial cancer. The CDR3 length is 12 residues. CDR1 LNHNV and CDR2 YYDKDF come from the germline V gene (reference sequence). The V end lost 5 bases, the J end lost 5 bases, and 7 bases lay between the germline ends. Some clones are missing from TCRdb's copy, which holds only in-frame ones; the method was immunoSEQ multiplex PCR. The data contain some 100,000 clones, about 90% of them singletons. The sample in question was PBMCs, obtained around atezolizumab (anti-PD-L1) treatment. This chain connects TRBV15 to TRBJ1-5, with TRBD1 as a possible D gene (5 bases). The clonotype originates from a woman of 80 years or more with urothelial cancer. CDR3 sequence: CATSLRDQPQHF. CDR3 nucleotide sequence: TGTGCCACCAGCCTCAGGGATCAGCCCCAGCATTTT.